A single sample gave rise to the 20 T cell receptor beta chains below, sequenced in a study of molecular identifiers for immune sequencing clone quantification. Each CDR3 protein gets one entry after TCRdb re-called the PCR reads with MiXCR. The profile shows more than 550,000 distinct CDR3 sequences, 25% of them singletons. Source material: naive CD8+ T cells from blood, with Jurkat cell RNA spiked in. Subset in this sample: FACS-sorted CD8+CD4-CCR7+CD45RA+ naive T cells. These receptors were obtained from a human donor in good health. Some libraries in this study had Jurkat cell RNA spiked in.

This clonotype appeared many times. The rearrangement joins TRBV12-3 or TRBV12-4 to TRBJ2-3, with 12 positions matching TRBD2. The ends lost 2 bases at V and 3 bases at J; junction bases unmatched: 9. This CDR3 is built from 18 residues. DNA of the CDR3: TGTGCCAGCAGTTTAACGACTAGCGGGGGAACAGGGACAGATACGCAGTATTTT. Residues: CASSLTTSGGTGTDTQYF.

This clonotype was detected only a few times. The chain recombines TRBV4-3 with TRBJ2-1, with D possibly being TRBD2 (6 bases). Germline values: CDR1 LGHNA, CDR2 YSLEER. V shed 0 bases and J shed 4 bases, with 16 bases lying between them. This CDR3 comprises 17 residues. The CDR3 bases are TGCGCCAGCAGCCAAGATTGGGGGGAGAGACCATACAATGAGCAGTTCTTC. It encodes CASSQDWGERPYNEQFF.

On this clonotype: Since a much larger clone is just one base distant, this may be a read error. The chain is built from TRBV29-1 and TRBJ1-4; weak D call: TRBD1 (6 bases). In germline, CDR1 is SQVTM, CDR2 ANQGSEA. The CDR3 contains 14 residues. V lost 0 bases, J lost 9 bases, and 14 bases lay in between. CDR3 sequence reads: CSVEERGGGQKLFF. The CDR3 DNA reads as TGCAGCGTTGAAGAAAGGGGGGGCGGGCAAAAACTGTTTTTT. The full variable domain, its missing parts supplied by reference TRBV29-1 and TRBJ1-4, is SAVISQKPSRDICQRGTSLTIQCQVDSQVTMMFWYRQQPGQSLTLIATANQGSEATYESGFVIDKFPISRPNLTFSTLTVSNMSPEDSSIYLCSVEERGGGQKLFFGSGTQLSVL.

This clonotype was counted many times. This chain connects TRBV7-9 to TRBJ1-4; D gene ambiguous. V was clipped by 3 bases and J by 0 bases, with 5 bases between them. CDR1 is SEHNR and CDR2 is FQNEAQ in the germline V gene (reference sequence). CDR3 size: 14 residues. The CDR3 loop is CASSFFATNEKLFF. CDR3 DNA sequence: TGTGCCAGCAGCTTCTTCGCAACTAATGAAAAACTGTTTTTT.

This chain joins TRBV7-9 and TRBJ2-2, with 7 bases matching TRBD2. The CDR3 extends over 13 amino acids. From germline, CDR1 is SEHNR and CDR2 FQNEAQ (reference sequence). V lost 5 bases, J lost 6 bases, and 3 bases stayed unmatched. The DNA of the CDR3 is TGTGCCAGCAGCCCGGGACTACCCGGGGAGCTGTTTTTT. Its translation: CASSPGLPGELFF.

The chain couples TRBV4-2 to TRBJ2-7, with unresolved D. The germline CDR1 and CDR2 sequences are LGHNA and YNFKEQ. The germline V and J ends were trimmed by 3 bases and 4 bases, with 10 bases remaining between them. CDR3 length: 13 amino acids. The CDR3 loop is CASSHVLGYEQYF. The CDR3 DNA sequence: TGTGCCAGCAGCCATGTACTCGGTTACGAGCAGTACTTC.

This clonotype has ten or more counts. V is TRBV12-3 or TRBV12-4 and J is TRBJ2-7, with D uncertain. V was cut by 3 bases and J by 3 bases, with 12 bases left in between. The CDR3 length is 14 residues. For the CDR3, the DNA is TGTGCCAGCAGTTTTCGTGGGTCCGGCTACGAGCAGTACTTC. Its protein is CASSFRGSGYEQYF.

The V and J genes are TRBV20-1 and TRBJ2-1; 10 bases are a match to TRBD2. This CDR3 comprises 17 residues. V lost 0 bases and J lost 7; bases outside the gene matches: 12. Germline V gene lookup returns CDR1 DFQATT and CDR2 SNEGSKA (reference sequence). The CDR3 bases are TGCAGTGCTAGAGATCCCCCAAGCGGGAGGGCCGGGAATGAGCAGTTCTTC. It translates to CSARDPPSGRAGNEQFF.

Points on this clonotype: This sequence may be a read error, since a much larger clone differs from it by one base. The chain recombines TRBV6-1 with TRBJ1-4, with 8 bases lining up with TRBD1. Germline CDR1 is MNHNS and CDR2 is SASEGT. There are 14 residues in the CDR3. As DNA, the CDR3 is TGTGCCAGCAGGAAGAGGACAGGGAATGAAAAACTGTGTTTT. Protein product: CASRKRTGNEKLCF.

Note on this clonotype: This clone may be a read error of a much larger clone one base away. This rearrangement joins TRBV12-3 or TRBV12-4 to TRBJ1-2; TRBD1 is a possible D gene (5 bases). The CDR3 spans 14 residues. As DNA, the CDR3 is TGTACCAGCACCAATGACAGATCGAGCTATGGCTACACCTTC. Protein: CTSTNDRSSYGYTF.

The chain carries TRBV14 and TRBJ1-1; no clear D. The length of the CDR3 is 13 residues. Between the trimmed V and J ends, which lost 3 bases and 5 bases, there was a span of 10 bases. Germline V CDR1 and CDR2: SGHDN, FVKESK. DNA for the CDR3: TGTGCCAGCAGCCACATTTTTAGGACTGAAGCTTTCTTT. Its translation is CASSHIFRTEAFF.

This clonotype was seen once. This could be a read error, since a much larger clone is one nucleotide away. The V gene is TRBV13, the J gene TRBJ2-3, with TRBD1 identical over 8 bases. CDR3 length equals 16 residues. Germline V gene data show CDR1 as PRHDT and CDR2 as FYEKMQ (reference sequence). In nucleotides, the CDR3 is TGTGCCAGCAGCTGGGGGGACAGGTCTAGCACAGATACGCAGTGTTTT. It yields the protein CASSWGDRSSTDTQCF.

The DNA of the CDR3 is TGTGCCAGCAACCAAGGGACTAGCGGGAGTGCCGGGGAGCTGTTTTTT. This gives the protein CASNQGTSGSAGELFF. The chain combines TRBV11-2 with TRBJ2-2, with 14 bases lining up with TRBD2. With 7 bases clipped from V and 6 bases from J, the junction kept 7 bases outside the gene matches. The CDR3 runs 16 residues. CDR1 and CDR2 from the germline V gene are SGHAT and FQNNGV.

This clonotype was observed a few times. In DNA form, the CDR3 reads TGTGCCAGTAGTCCCGGGGTCGTAGAAGCTTTCTTT. The encoded protein is CASSPGVVEAFF. This chain connects TRBV19 to TRBJ1-1; D is unclear. The CDR3 has 12 amino acids. V gave up 5 bases and J gave up 8 bases, with 12 bases separating them. CDR1 and CDR2 from the germline V gene are LNHDA and SQIVND (reference sequence).

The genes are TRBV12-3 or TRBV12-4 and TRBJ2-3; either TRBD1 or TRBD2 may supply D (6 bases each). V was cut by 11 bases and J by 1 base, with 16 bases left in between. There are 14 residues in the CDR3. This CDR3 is CACTRRGGTDTQYF. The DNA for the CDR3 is TGTGCCTGCACCCGGAGGGGGGGCACAGATACGCAGTATTTT.

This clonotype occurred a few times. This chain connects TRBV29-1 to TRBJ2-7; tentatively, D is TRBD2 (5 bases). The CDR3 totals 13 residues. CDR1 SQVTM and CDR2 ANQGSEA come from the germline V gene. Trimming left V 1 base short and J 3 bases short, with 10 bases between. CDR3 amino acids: CSVEGGGGYEQYF. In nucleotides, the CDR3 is TGCAGCGTTGAAGGTGGCGGAGGCTACGAGCAGTACTTC.

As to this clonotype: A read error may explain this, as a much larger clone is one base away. CDR3 nucleotides: TGTGCCAGCAGTTTTGCCTTGGTCGAGCGGTACTTC. It is translated as CASSFALVERYF. The rearrangement joins TRBV12-3 or TRBV12-4 to TRBJ2-7; D is unresolved. The CDR3 consists of 12 residues.

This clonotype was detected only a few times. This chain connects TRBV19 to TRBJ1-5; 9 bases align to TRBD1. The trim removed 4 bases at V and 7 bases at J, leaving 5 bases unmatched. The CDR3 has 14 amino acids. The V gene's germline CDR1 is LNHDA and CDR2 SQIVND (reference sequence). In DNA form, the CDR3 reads TGTGCCAGTAGTACTTCGGACAGGGGCCAGCCCCAGCATTTT. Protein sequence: CASSTSDRGQPQHF.

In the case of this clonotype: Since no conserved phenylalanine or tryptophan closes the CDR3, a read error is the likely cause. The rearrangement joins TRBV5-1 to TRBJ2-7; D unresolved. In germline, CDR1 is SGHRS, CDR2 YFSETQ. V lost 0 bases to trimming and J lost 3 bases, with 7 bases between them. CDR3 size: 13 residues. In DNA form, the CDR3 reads TGCGCCAGCAGCTTGGGGGCCAACTACGAGCAGTACCTC. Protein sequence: CASSLGANYEQYL.

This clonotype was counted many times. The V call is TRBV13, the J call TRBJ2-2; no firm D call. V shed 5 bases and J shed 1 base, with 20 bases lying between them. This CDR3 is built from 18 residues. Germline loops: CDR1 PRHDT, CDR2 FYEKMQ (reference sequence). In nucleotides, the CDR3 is TGTGCCAGCAGCCCTGGGCTCGAGATGACCCTGAACACCGGGGAGCTGTTTTTT. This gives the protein CASSPGLEMTLNTGELFF.